The subject of this entry is one T cell receptor beta chain. The data stem from a study of shared clonotypes between healthy human individuals. Profiled with immunoSEQ multiplex PCR; TCRdb holds only in-frame clones, not every one. This sample has millions of clones, with around nine tenths found just once. Material for sequencing was naive CD4+ T cells sorted from blood. Subset given: CD45RA+ positively selected. The origin of this receptor is a man aged 18 to 30 in good health.

CDR3 DNA: TGCGCCAGCAGTCGGGGGCCGGGACAGGGTACCGGGGAGCTGTTTTTT. Its translation is CASSRGPGQGTGELFF. V gene TRBV10-1 combines with J gene TRBJ2-2; TRBD1 matches at 9 bases. Germline trimming cut 5 bases from V and 5 bases from J; bases unmatched to any gene: 9. This CDR3 has 16 amino acids. Germline V CDR1 and CDR2: WNHNN, SYGVQD (reference sequence).